The clone carrying this T cell receptor (beta chain) has a handful of counts. Antigen unknown. MiXCR, run by TCRdb on the 5' RACE reads, gives a single entry per CDR3 protein. The sample has 1,800,000 or so distinct CDR3 sequences, 32% seen once. The record originates from a study of identical twins. Study results and caveats: Out-of-frame alpha sequences shared by twins were enriched for low generation probability.

J lost 8 bases, V lost 0 bases, and 9 bases had no gene match. CDR1 and CDR2 from the germline V gene are MGHRA and YSYEKL. The CDR3 has 16 residues. This receptor was obtained from a newborn girl in good health. The sample was cord blood. The V call is TRBV4-1, the J call TRBJ2-1; TRBD2 agrees at 8 bases. The CDR3 sequence is CASSQELGTRGHEQFF. The CDR3 DNA reads TGCGCCAGCAGCCAAGAGCTAGGGACTAGGGGCCATGAGCAGTTCTTC.